This T cell receptor (beta chain) emerged from a study of shared clonotypes between healthy human individuals. 200 to 250 ng DNA, tens of thousands of T cell genomes, went into each sorted-subset replicate PCR. The protocol was immunoSEQ multiplex PCR, while the TCRdb copy is restricted to in-frame clones and leaves out a portion. The sample includes more than 600,000 clones, just over 90% of them seen just once. CDR3 length equals 18 residues. Germline V gene data show CDR1 as SGHDN and CDR2 as FVKESK. Unmatched junction bases numbered 11, after V lost 6 bases and J lost 1 base. Naive CD8 populations comprised CD45RO-negative cells positively selected for CCR7, excluding terminally differentiated effector memory CD45RA+ cells.

Sequenced input: naive CD8+ T cells sorted from blood. The V call is TRBV14, the J call TRBJ2-1; 11 nucleotides match TRBD2. This sequence was found in a man aged 30 to 39 in good health. The CDR3 sequence is CASSHRTSGSLSYNEQFF. The CDR3 bases are TGTGCCAGCAGTCATAGAACTAGCGGGAGTTTGTCCTACAATGAGCAGTTCTTC. The whole variable domain, remainder taken from reference TRBV14 and TRBJ2-1, is EAGVTQFPSHSVIEKGQTVTLRCDPISGHDNLYWYRRVMGKEIKFLLHFVKESKQDESGMPNNRFLAERTGGTYSTLKVQPAELEDSGVYFCASSHRTSGSLSYNEQFFGPGTRLTVL.